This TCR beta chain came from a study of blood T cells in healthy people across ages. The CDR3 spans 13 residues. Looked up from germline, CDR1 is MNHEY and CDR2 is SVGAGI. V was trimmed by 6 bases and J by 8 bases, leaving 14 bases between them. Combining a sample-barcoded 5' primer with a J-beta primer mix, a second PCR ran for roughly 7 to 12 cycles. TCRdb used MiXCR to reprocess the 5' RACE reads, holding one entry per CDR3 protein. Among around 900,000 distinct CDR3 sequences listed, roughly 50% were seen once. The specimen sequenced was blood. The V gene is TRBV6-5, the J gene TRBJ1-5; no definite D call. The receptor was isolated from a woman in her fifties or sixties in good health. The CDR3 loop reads CASSVQFLKPQHF. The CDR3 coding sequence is TGTGCCAGCAGCGTTCAGTTTCTAAAGCCCCAGCATTTT.